The T cell receptor beta chain under discussion was sequenced for a study of cytomegalovirus exposure and HLA in healthy donors. At the level of the study: A previous analysis identified 95 million to 120 million unique TCR beta sequences derived from roughly 180 million T cells. Whole-study results and caveats: For cytomegalovirus status, the classifier reportedly gave diagnoses with high specificity and sensitivity. Later work showed greater clonal expansion in HLA-associated TCR beta chains than in equally common others. Most TCR beta V segments were productive about 87% or about 30% of the time in an earlier analysis.

Germline CDR1 reads SGDLS; CDR2 reads YYNGEE. The CDR3 spans 15 residues. Trimming stripped 3 bases from V and 0 bases from J, with 13 bases between. Regarding this clone: Its cognate antigen is unknown.

Researchers ran the PCR with 60 Vbeta and 13 Jbeta primers. Some clones are missing from TCRdb's copy, which holds only in-frame ones; the method was immunoSEQ multiplex PCR. Among 60,000 to 95,000 clones listed, less than 80% were seen once. V gene TRBV9 combines with J gene TRBJ2-7; D possibly corresponds to TRBD2 (7 bases). This clonotype was sampled from a woman aged 35 to 49 in good health and CMV-seropositive. The specimen sequenced was PBMCs. In DNA form, the CDR3 reads TGTGCCAGCAGCGAGGGGGGGGGAAGCTCCTACGAGCAGTACTTC. It yields the protein CASSEGGGSSYEQYF.